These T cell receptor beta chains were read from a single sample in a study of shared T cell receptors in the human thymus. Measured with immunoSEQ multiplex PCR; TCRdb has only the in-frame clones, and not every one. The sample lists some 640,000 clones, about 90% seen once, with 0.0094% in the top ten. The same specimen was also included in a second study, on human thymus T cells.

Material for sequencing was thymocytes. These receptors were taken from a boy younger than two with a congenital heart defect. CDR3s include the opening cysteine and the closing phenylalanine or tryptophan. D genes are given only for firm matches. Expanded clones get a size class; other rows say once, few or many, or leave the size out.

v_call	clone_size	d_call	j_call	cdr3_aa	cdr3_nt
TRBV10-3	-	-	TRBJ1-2	CAISESTVPRLSGYTF	TGTGCCATCAGTGAGTCGACGGTCCCCCGGCTTAGCGGCTACACCTTC
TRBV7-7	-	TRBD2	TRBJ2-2	CASSPTTSTSGDNANTGELFF	TGTGCCAGCAGCCCAACCACTTCGACTAGCGGGGACAATGCGAACACCGGGGAGCTGTTTTTT
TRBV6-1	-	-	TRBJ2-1	CASTLSGLVNEQFF	TGTGCCAGCACCCTTTCTGGACTTGTCAATGAGCAGTTCTTC
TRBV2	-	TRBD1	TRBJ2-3	CASEAGTGGIDTQYF	TGTGCCAGCGAAGCCGGGACAGGGGGGATAGATACGCAGTATTTT
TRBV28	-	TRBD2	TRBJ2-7	CASSQKTSGKYYEQYF	TGTGCCAGCAGTCAAAAGACTAGCGGGAAATATTACGAGCAGTACTTC
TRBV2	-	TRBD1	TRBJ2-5	CASSESVDRGPQETQYF	TGTGCCAGCAGTGAGTCCGTCGACAGGGGTCCACAAGAGACCCAGTACTTC
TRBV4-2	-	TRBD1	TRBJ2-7	CASSQDRGLGTDPYEQYF	TGTGCCAGCAGCCAAGATCGCGGCTTAGGGACAGATCCCTACGAGCAGTACTTC
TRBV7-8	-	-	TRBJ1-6	CASSFQYGESPLHF	TGTGCCAGCAGCTTTCAGTATGGTGAATCACCCCTCCACTTT
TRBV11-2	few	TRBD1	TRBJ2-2	CASSWGQDTGELFF	TGTGCCAGCAGCTGGGGACAGGACACCGGGGAGCTGTTTTTT
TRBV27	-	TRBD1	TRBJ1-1	CASSLSIGTGRSDTEAFF	TGTGCCAGCAGTTTATCGATAGGGACAGGGAGGTCGGACACTGAAGCTTTCTTT
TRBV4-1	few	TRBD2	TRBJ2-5	CASSQGFGGAETQYF	TGCGCCAGCAGCCAAGGGTTCGGGGGGGCGGAGACCCAGTACTTC
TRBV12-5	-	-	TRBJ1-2	CASGLTPPGRAYGYTF	TGTGCTAGTGGTTTGACCCCTCCGGGGAGGGCGTATGGCTACACCTTC
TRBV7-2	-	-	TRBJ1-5	CASSLVRNQPQHF	TGTGCCAGCAGCTTAGTACGGAATCAGCCCCAGCATTTT
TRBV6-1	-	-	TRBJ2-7	CASSEVWSVSYEQYF	TGTGCCAGCAGCGAAGTTTGGAGTGTGTCCTACGAGCAGTACTTC
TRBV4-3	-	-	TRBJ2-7	CASSQDRGEDPGDEQYF	TGCGCCAGCAGCCAAGATCGAGGTGAAGACCCGGGGGACGAGCAGTACTTC
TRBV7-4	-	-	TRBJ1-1	CASSPYRITLNTEAFF	TGTGCCAGCAGCCCGTACAGAATCACCTTAAACACTGAAGCTTTCTTT
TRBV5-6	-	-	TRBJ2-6	CASSGPRVAGANVLTF	TGTGCCAGCAGTGGGCCCCGTGTCGCTGGGGCCAACGTCCTGACTTTC
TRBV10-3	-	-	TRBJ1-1	CAISGGGGSTEAFF	TGTGCCATCAGCGGGGGCGGGGGATCTACTGAAGCTTTCTTT
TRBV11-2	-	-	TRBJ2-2	CASSPFDLERNTGELFF	TGTGCCAGCAGCCCCTTCGACCTAGAAAGGAACACCGGGGAGCTGTTTTTT
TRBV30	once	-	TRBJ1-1	CAWSANRVNTEAFF	TGTGCCTGGAGCGCCAACAGGGTGAACACTGAAGCTTTCTTT
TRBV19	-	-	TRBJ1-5	CASSIPYRVGSNQPQHF	TGTGCCAGTAGTATCCCATACAGGGTCGGAAGCAATCAGCCCCAGCATTTT
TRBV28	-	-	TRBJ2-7	CASSLGAEGQGAYEQYF	TGTGCCAGCAGTTTAGGGGCGGAGGGGCAGGGAGCCTACGAGCAGTACTTC
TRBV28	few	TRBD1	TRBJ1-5	CASSRRHRGIQPQHF	TGTGCCAGCAGCCGTCGCCACAGGGGGATTCAGCCCCAGCATTTT
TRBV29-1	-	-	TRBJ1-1	CSVVGRADTEAFF	TGCAGCGTTGTAGGCAGGGCAGACACTGAAGCTTTCTTT
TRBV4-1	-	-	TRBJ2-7	CASREVRDYEQYF	TGCGCCAGCAGGGAGGTCAGAGACTACGAGCAGTACTTC
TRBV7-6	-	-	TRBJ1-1	CASSLPSGGRAFF	TGTGCCAGCAGCTTACCCTCGGGGGGTCGAGCTTTCTTT
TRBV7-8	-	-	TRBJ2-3	CASSLTFSGGTDTQYF	TGTGCCAGCAGCTTAACTTTTTCGGGAGGCACAGATACGCAGTATTTT
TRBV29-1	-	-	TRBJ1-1	CSVVGPRGTEAFF	TGCAGCGTTGTAGGGCCAAGGGGCACTGAAGCTTTCTTT
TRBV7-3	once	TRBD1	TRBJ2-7	CYYRGYYEQYF	TGTTACTACAGGGGCTACTACGAGCAGTACTTC
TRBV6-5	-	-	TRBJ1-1	CASSDSGVRAFF	TGTGCCAGCAGTGACTCAGGGGTGCGAGCTTTCTTT
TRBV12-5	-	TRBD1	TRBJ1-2	CASGPPDRGLLYGYTF	TGTGCTAGTGGTCCACCCGACAGGGGACTACTCTATGGCTACACCTTC
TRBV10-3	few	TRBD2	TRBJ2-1	CAISVSSGVYNEQFF	TGTGCCATCAGTGTCAGTAGCGGGGTGTACAATGAGCAGTTCTTC
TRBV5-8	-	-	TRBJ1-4	CASSFFGRGATNEKLFF	TGTGCCAGCAGCTTTTTTGGGAGAGGTGCAACTAATGAAAAACTGTTTTTT
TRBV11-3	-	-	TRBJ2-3	CASSLQGSSTDTQYF	TGTGCCAGCAGCTTACAGGGGTCTAGCACAGATACGCAGTATTTT
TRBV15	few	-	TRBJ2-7	CATSRDFLLRQNYEQYF	TGTGCCACCAGCAGAGATTTTCTTTTGAGACAGAACTACGAGCAGTACTTC
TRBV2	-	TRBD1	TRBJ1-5	CASSHLGTAKAKYGGNQPQHF	TGTGCCAGCAGTCACCTTGGGACAGCGAAAGCCAAGTACGGGGGCAATCAGCCCCAGCATTTT
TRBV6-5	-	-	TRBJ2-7	CASSYSRGSSYEQYF	TGTGCCAGCAGTTACTCGAGGGGGAGCTCCTACGAGCAGTACTTC
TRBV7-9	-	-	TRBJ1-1	CASSLADSMNTEAFF	TGTGCCAGCAGCTTAGCCGACAGCATGAACACTGAAGCTTTCTTT
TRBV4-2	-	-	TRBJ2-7	CASSPLDGGSYEQYF	TGTGCCAGCAGCCCCTTGGACGGGGGCTCCTACGAGCAGTACTTC
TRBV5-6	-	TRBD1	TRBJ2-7	CASSRGQGNYEQYF	TGTGCCAGCAGCCGGGGACAGGGGAACTACGAGCAGTACTTC
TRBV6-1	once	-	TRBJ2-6	CASSDPTPGLHRGGANVLTF	TGTGCCAGCAGTGACCCGACACCGGGACTGCACCGTGGTGGGGCCAACGTCCTGACTTTC
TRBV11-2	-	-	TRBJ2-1	CASSLDSRFSGNEQFF	TGTGCCAGCAGCTTAGATTCTCGTTTCAGCGGCAATGAGCAGTTCTTC
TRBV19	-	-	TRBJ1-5	CASSPSLGNSNQPQHF	TGTGCCAGTAGTCCCAGTCTAGGCAATAGCAATCAGCCCCAGCATTTT
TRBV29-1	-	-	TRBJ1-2	CSVDGPANYGYTF	TGCAGCGTTGACGGTCCGGCTAACTATGGCTACACCTTC
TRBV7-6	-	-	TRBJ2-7	CASSLGVDEAYEQYF	TGTGCCAGCAGCTTAGGGGTGGATGAGGCCTACGAGCAGTACTTC
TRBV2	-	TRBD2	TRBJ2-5	CASSVEDAAGGETQYF	TGTGCCAGCAGTGTGGAGGACGCGGCGGGAGGAGAGACCCAGTACTTC
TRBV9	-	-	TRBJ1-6	CASSQTTGTDNSPLHF	TGTGCCAGCAGCCAAACCACAGGGACCGATAATTCACCCCTCCACTTT
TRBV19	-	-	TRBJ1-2	CASSNRVGGYTF	TGTGCCAGTAGTAACCGGGTAGGAGGCTACACCTTC
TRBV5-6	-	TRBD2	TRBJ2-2	CASSPGDSGRRHTGELFF	TGTGCCAGCAGCCCGGGCGATAGCGGGAGGAGGCACACCGGGGAGCTGTTTTTT
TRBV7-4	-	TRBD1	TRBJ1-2	CASSPQVRDRAYGYTF	TGTGCCAGCAGCCCGCAAGTACGGGACAGGGCCTATGGCTACACCTTC
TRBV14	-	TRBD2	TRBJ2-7	CASSQGLAETYEQYF	TGTGCCAGCAGCCAAGGACTAGCGGAGACCTACGAGCAGTACTTC
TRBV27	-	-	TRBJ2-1	CASSSHASDPSYNEQFF	TGTGCCAGCAGTTCACACGCTAGCGACCCCTCCTACAATGAGCAGTTCTTC
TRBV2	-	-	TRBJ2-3	CASSTAVGTYTDTQYF	TGTGCCAGCTCGACTGCGGTAGGCACGTACACAGATACGCAGTATTTT
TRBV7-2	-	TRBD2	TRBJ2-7	CASSLALCGGLPTPEQYF	TGTGCCAGCAGCTTAGCGTTGTGCGGGGGACTTCCTACCCCCGAGCAGTACTTC
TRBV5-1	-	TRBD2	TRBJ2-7	CASSLAGLAGHYEQYF	TGCGCCAGCAGCTTGGCCGGACTAGCGGGACATTACGAGCAGTACTTC
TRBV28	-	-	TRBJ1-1	CASSSKPAEAFF	TGTGCCAGCAGTTCAAAGCCTGCCGAAGCTTTCTTT
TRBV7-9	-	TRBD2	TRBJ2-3	CASSPSGIGKDTQYF	TGTGCCAGCAGCCCCAGCGGGATTGGTAAAGATACGCAGTATTTT
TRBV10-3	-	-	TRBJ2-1	CAISGEEEAENRGYNEQFF	TGTGCCATCAGTGGGGAGGAAGAAGCGGAAAACCGCGGCTACAATGAGCAGTTCTTC
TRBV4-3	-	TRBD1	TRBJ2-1	CASSQDLDRGYNEQFF	TGCGCCAGCAGCCAAGACTTGGACAGGGGTTACAATGAGCAGTTCTTC